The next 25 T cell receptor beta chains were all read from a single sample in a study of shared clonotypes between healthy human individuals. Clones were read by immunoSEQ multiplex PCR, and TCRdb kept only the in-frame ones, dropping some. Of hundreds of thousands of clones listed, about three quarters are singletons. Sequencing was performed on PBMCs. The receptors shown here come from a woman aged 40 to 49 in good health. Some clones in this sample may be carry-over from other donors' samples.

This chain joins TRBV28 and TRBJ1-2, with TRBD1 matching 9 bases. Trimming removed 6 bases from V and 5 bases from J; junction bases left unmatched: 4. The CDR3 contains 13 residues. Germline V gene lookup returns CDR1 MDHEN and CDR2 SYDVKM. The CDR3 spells CASRQGAGYGYTF. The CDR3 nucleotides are TGTGCCAGCAGACAGGGGGCGGGGTATGGCTACACCTTC.

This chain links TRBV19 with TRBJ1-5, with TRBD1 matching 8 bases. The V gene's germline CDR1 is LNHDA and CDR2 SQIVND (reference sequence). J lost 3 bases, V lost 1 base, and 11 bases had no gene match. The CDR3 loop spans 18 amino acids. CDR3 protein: CASSIGRTGGLYNQPQHF. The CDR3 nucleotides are TGTGCCAGTAGTATAGGGAGAACAGGGGGACTCTACAATCAGCCCCAGCATTTT.

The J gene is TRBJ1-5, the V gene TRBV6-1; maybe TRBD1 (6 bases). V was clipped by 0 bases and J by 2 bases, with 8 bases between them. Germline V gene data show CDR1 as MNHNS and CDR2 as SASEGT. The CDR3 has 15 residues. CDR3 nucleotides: TGTGCCAGCAGTGAAGCGGGGGGCGGCAATCAGCCCCAGCATTTT. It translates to CASSEAGGGNQPQHF.

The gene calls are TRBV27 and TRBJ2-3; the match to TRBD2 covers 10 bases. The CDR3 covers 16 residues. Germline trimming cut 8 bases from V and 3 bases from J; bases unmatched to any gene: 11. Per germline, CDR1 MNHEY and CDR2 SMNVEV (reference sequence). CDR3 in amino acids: CASGGAGGWWTDTQYF. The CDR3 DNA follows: TGTGCCAGCGGTGGAGCGGGAGGGTGGTGGACAGATACGCAGTATTTT.

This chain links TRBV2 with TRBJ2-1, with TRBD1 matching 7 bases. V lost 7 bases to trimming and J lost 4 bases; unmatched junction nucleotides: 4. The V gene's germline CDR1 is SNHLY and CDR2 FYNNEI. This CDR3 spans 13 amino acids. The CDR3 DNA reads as TGTGCCAGCAATAGACAGGGTTACAATGAGCAGTTCTTC. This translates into CASNRQGYNEQFF.

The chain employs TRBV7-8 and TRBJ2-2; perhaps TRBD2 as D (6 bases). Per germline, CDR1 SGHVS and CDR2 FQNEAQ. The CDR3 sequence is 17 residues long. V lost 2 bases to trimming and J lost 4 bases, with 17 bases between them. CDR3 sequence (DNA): TGTGCCAGCAGCTTACGGATGAGCGGGTGGGGCACCGGGGAGCTGTTTTTT. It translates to CASSLRMSGWGTGELFF.

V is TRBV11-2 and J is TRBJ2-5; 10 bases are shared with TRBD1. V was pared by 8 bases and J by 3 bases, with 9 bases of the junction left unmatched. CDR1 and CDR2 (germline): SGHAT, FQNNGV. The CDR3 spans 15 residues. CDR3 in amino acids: CASGTRDRGKETQYF. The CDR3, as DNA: TGTGCCAGCGGCACCAGGGACAGGGGAAAAGAGACCCAGTACTTC.

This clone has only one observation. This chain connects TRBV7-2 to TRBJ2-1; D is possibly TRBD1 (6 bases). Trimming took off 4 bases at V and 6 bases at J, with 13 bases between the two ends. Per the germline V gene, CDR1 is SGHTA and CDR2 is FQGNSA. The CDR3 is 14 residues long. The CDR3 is CASSSAGASNEQFF. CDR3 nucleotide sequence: TGTGCCAGCAGCTCGGCAGGGGCGAGCAATGAGCAGTTCTTC.

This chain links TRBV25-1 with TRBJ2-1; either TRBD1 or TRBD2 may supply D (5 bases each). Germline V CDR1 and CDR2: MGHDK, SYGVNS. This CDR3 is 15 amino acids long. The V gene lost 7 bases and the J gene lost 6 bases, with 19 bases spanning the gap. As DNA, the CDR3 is TGTGCCAGCAAACCGGGACGGAAAAGACTCAATGAGCAGTTCTTC. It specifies CASKPGRKRLNEQFF.

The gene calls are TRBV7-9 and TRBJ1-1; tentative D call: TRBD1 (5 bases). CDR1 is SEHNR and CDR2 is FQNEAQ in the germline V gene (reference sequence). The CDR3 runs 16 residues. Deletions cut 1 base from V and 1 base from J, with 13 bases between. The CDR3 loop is CASSLEPGQGNTEAFF. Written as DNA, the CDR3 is TGTGCCAGCAGCTTAGAGCCCGGGCAGGGGAACACTGAAGCTTTCTTT.

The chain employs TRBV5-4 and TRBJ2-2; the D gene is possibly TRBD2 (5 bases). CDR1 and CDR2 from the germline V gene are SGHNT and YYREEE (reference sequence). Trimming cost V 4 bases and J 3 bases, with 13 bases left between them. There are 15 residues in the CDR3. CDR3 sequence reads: CASSPDSRDTGELFF. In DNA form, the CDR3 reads TGTGCCAGCAGCCCGGACTCCCGGGACACCGGGGAGCTGTTTTTT. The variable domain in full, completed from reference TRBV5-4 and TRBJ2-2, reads ETGVTQSPTHLIKTRGQQVTLRCSSQSGHNTVSWYQQALGQGPQFIFQYYREEENGRGNFPPRFSGLQFPNYSSELNVNALELDDSALYLCASSPDSRDTGELFFGEGSRLTVL.

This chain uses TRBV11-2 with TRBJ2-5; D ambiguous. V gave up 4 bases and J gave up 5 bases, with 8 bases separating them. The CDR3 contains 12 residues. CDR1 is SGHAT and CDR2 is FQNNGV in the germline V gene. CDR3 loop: CASSSGGETQYF. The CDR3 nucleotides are TGTGCCAGCAGCTCCGGTGGGGAGACCCAGTACTTC.

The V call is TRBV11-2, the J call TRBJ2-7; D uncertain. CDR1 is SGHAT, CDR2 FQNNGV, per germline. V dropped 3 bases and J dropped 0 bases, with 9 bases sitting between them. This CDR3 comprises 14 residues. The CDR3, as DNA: TGTGCCAGCAGCTTCGGTCCCGCCTCCTACGAGCAGTACTTC. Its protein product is CASSFGPASYEQYF.

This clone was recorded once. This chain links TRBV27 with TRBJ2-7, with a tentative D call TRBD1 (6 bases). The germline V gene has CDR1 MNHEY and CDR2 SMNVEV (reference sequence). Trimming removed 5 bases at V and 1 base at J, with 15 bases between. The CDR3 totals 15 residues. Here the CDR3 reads CASSVTGKHSYEQYF. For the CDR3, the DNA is TGTGCCAGCAGTGTAACAGGGAAACATTCCTACGAGCAGTACTTC.

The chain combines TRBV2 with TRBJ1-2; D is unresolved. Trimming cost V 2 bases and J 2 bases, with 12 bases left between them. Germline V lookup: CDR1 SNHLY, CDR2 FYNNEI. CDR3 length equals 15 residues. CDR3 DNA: TGTGCCAGCAGTGAAATTCGGACCGCCAACTATGGCTACACCTTC. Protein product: CASSEIRTANYGYTF.

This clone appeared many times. CDR3 in amino acids: CASGDGTSGGGTDTQYF. The CDR3 coding sequence is TGTGCCAGCGGGGACGGGACTAGCGGGGGGGGCACAGATACGCAGTATTTT. The chain links TRBV2 to TRBJ2-3, with 16 bases that match TRBD2. V lost 8 bases to trimming and J lost 1 base; unmatched junction nucleotides: 6. Germline CDR1 SNHLY, CDR2 FYNNEI. The CDR3 covers 17 residues.

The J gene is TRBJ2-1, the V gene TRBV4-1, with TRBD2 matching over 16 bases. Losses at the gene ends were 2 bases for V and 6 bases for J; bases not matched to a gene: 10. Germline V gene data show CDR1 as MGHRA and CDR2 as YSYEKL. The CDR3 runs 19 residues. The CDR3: CASSQPGLAGGPWINEQFF. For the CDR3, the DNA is TGCGCCAGCAGCCAACCGGGACTAGCGGGAGGGCCATGGATCAATGAGCAGTTCTTC.

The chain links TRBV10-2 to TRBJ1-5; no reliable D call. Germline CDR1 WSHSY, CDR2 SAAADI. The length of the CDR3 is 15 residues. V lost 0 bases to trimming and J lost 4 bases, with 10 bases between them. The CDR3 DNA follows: TGCGCCAGCAGTGAGTCGAGAGAGAGTAATCAGCCCCAGCATTTT. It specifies CASSESRESNQPQHF.

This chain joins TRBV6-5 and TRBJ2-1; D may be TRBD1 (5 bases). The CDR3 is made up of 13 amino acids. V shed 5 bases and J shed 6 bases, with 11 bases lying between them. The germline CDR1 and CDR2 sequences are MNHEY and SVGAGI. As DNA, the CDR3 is TGTGCCAGCAGTCAGGGTTCGGCCAATGAGCAGTTCTTC. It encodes CASSQGSANEQFF.

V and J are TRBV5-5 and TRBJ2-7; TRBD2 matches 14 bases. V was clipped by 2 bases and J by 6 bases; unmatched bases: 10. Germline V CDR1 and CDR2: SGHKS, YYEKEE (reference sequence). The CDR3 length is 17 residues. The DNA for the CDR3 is TGTGCCAGCAGCTTTCCGGGACTAGCGGGAGTTGGAGGCGAGCAGTACTTC. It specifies CASSFPGLAGVGGEQYF.

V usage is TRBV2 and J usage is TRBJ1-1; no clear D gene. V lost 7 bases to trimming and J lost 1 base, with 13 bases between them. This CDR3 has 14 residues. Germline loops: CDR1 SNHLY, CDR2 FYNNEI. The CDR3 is CASIYLWANTEAFF. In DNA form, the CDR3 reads TGTGCCAGCATCTATTTGTGGGCGAACACTGAAGCTTTCTTT. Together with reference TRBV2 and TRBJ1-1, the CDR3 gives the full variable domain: EPEVTQTPSHQVTQMGQEVILRCVPISNHLYFYWYRQILGQKVEFLVSFYNNEISEKSEIFDDQFSVERPDGSNFTLKIRSTKLEDSAMYFCASIYLWANTEAFFGQGTRLTVV.

In nucleotides, the CDR3 is TGTGCCAGCAGCCCTGACAGGGGGGATGAAAAACTGTTTTTT. This encodes CASSPDRGDEKLFF. The rearrangement joins TRBV7-2 to TRBJ1-4, with 9 bases matching TRBD1. Trimming took 5 bases from V and 6 from J; bases not matched to a gene: 4. CDR3 length: 14 amino acids. Germline loops: CDR1 SGHTA, CDR2 FQGNSA. Complete variable domain (other parts from reference TRBV7-2 and TRBJ1-4): GAGVSQSPSNKVTEKGKDVELRCDPISGHTALYWYRQSLGQGLEFLIYFQGNSAPDKSGLPSDRFSAERTGGSVSTLTIQRTQQEDSAVYLCASSPDRGDEKLFFGSGTQLSVL.

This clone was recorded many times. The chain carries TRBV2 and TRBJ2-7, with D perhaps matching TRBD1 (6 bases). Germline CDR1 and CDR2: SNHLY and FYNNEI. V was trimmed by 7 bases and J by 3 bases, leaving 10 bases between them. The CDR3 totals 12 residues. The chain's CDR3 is CASTQGNYEQYF. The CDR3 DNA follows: TGTGCCAGCACCCAGGGGAACTACGAGCAGTACTTC.

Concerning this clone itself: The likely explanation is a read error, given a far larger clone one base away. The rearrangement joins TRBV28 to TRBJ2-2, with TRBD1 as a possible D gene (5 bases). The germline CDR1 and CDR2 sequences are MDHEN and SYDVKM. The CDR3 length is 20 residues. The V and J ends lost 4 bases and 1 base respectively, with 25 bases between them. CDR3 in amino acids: CASSSGFKGWLLVNTGELFF. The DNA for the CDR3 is TGTGCCAGCAGTTCCGGGTTTAAGGGGTGGCTATTGGTGAACACCGGGGAGCTGTTTTTT.

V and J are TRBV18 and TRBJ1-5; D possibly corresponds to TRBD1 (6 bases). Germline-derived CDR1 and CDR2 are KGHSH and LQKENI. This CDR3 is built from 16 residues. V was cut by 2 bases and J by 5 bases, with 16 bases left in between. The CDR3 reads CASSPGVGGADQPQHF. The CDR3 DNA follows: TGTGCCAGCTCACCAGGGGTAGGGGGAGCGGATCAGCCCCAGCATTTT.